The 20 T cell receptor beta chains listed next were all sequenced from one sample in a study of blood T cell dynamics during melanoma immunotherapy. Clones were read by immunoSEQ multiplex PCR, and TCRdb kept only the in-frame ones, dropping some. There are 14,000 to 15,000 clones in the sample; roughly 85% occur only once, and 7.8% lies in the top ten. Time point noted: week 3, after first cycle of checkpoint inhibitor. This sample comprised blood, obtained from a patient treated with checkpoint blockade. The receptors originated from a human donor with melanoma.

This clone was counted a few times. The CDR3 region has the DNA TGTGCCAGCTCACCAGGTTTCAACGAAGCTTTCTTT. This gives the protein CASSPGFNEAFF. This chain links TRBV18 with TRBJ1-1; the D is unclear. Germline CDR1 and CDR2: KGHSH and LQKENI. CDR3 size: 12 residues. Trimming cost V 2 bases and J 8 bases, with 9 bases left between them.

The CDR3 region is CASSALSGNTIYF. The CDR3, as DNA: TGTGCCAGCAGCGCCCTCTCTGGAAACACCATATATTTT. The chain has TRBV9 and TRBJ1-3, with D hard to call. In germline, CDR1 is SGDLS, CDR2 YYNGEE. V lost 3 bases, J lost 0 bases, and 4 bases lay in between. CDR3 length: 13 residues.

This rearrangement joins TRBV5-1 to TRBJ1-1; D unresolved. Looked up from germline, CDR1 is SGHRS and CDR2 is YFSETQ. V was trimmed by 3 bases and J by 4 bases, leaving 13 bases between them. The CDR3 extends over 14 amino acids. CDR3 protein: CASSYLQTGTEAFF. The DNA of the CDR3 is TGCGCCAGCAGCTACCTACAGACCGGCACTGAAGCTTTCTTT.

The V and J genes are TRBV2 and TRBJ2-5, with TRBD1 identical over 7 bases. The junction had 1 base not matched to a gene; V was cut back by 4 bases and J by 2 bases. The germline V gene encodes CDR1 SNHLY and CDR2 FYNNEI. The CDR3 runs 13 residues. CDR3 coding DNA: TGTGCCAGCAGTGCGGGACAGCAAGAGACCCAGTACTTC. It yields the protein CASSAGQQETQYF.

The gene calls are TRBV29-1 and TRBJ2-5, with TRBD2 as a possible D gene (5 bases). The germline V and J ends were trimmed by 0 bases and 0 bases, with 11 bases remaining between them. CDR1 and CDR2 (germline): SQVTM, ANQGSEA. This CDR3 comprises 15 residues. DNA of the CDR3: TGCAGCGTTGAAGATGGCCGCGGGTACCAAGAGACCCAGTACTTC. The encoded protein is CSVEDGRGYQETQYF.

The genes are TRBV6-6 and TRBJ2-7; D might be TRBD1 or TRBD2, each matching 5 bases. The CDR3 contains 14 residues. Germline CDR1 MNHNY, CDR2 SVGAGI (reference sequence). The ends were cut back, 8 bases at V and 1 base at J, with 15 bases in the middle. The CDR3 bases are TGTGCCAGCTACCAAATTGGGGGTTCCTACGAGCAGTACTTC. Translated, it gives CASYQIGGSYEQYF.

The chain is built from TRBV28 and TRBJ2-5; 9 bases match TRBD1. Germline values: CDR1 MDHEN, CDR2 SYDVKM. J was trimmed by 7 bases and V by 5 bases; bases with no gene match: 11. The CDR3 covers 15 residues. The CDR3 protein is CASSEIQGAVGTQYF. CDR3 bases: TGTGCCAGCAGTGAGATACAGGGGGCGGTGGGGACCCAGTACTTC.

CDR3 nucleotide sequence: TGCAGCGTTGAAAGGGGGGGGACAGGGTCCCCTAGCCCGACCTACGAGCAGTACTTC. Its translation is CSVERGGTGSPSPTYEQYF. The rearrangement links TRBV29-1 to TRBJ2-7, with 9 bases that match TRBD1. Germline CDR1 and CDR2: SQVTM and ANQGSEA. The CDR3 has 19 amino acids. J lost 2 bases, V lost 2 bases, and 19 bases had no gene match.

The chain uses TRBV18 and TRBJ2-3; TRBD2 aligns across 10 bases. Germline V gene data show CDR1 as KGHSH and CDR2 as LQKENI. The CDR3 loop spans 15 amino acids. V lost 0 bases to trimming and J lost 4 bases; unmatched junction nucleotides: 1. CDR3 protein: CASSPPLAGADTQYF. The DNA for the CDR3 is TGTGCCAGCTCACCACCCCTAGCGGGAGCAGATACGCAGTATTTT.

This clone was seen only a few times. The chain employs TRBV28 and TRBJ2-7, with D possibly TRBD1 on 5 matching bases. Germline assignment: CDR1 MDHEN and CDR2 SYDVKM. The CDR3 loop spans 15 amino acids. The ends were cut back, 2 bases at V and 4 bases at J, with 15 bases in the middle. The CDR3: CASSLRGPRGYEQYF. CDR3 bases: TGTGCCAGCAGTTTAAGGGGCCCCCGAGGATACGAGCAGTACTTC.

The rearrangement links TRBV7-8 to TRBJ2-6, with unresolved D. Trimming took 1 base from V and 0 from J, leaving 7 bases between them. Germline CDR1 SGHVS, CDR2 FQNEAQ. CDR3 length: 16 residues. The CDR3 nucleotides read TGTGCCAGCAGCTTAGGGGCTAACTCTGGGGCCAACGTCCTGACTTTC. It encodes CASSLGANSGANVLTF. The variable domain in full, with the rest retrieved from reference TRBV7-8 and TRBJ2-6, is GAGVSQSPRYKVAKRGQDVALRCDPISGHVSLFWYQQALGQGPEFLTYFQNEAQLDKSGLPSDRFFAERPEGSVSTLKIQRTQQEDSAVYLCASSLGANSGANVLTFGAGSRLTVL.

CDR3 residues: CASSHLMENSPLHF. As DNA, the CDR3 is TGTGCCAGCAGCCACCTTATGGAGAATTCACCCCTCCACTTT. The chain carries TRBV7-9 and TRBJ1-6; D unclear. This CDR3 region has 14 residues. Trimming took off 5 bases at V and 7 bases at J, with 12 bases between the two ends. Germline CDR1 reads SEHNR; CDR2 reads FQNEAQ (reference sequence).

This rearrangement joins TRBV19 to TRBJ1-5, with 11 bases identical to TRBD1. CDR1 LNHDA and CDR2 SQIVND come from the germline V gene (reference sequence). The length of the CDR3 is 15 residues. After removal of 5 bases from V and 7 bases from J, the junction contained 7 bases not matched to a gene. The CDR3 spells CASSAWGQGDQPQHF. As DNA, the CDR3 is TGTGCCAGTAGTGCCTGGGGACAGGGGGACCAGCCCCAGCATTTT.

The chain joins TRBV5-1 to TRBJ2-7; D not resolved. The V gene lost 0 bases and the J gene lost 6 bases, with 10 bases spanning the gap. CDR1 SGHRS and CDR2 YFSETQ come from the germline V gene. This CDR3 has 13 residues. This CDR3 reads CASSLAWTGEQYF. DNA for the CDR3: TGCGCCAGCAGCTTGGCCTGGACCGGCGAGCAGTACTTC.

The V gene is TRBV30, the J gene TRBJ2-1; a weak D match, TRBD2 (6 bases). Trimming took 1 base from V and 4 from J, leaving 11 bases between them. Germline V gene data show CDR1 as GTSNPN and CDR2 as SVGIG (reference sequence). The CDR3 spans 14 residues. The CDR3 protein is CAWSAGTSYNEQFF. CDR3 DNA sequence: TGTGCCTGGAGTGCCGGGACTTCTTACAATGAGCAGTTCTTC.

The chain links TRBV28 to TRBJ1-5; 7 positions match TRBD1. The CDR3 contains 19 residues. Germline CDR1 is MDHEN and CDR2 is SYDVKM. V lost 2 bases and J lost 7; bases outside the gene matches: 20. The chain's CDR3 is CASSLRPRGQGRRLQPQHF. DNA for the CDR3: TGTGCCAGCAGTTTAAGACCTAGGGGGCAGGGCAGGAGGTTGCAGCCCCAGCATTTT. Based on the CDR3 plus reference TRBV28 and TRBJ1-5, the full variable domain is DVKVTQSSRYLVKRTGEKVFLECVQDMDHENMFWYRQDPGLGLRLIYFSYDVKMKEKGDIPEGYSVSREKKERFSLILESASTNQTSMYLCASSLRPRGQGRRLQPQHFGDGTRLSIL.

V and J are TRBV7-9 and TRBJ1-2, with 7 bases aligning to TRBD1. The CDR3 covers 13 residues. V shed 5 bases and J 7 bases; nucleotides not matched to a gene: 7. Germline CDR1 and CDR2: SEHNR and FQNEAQ (reference sequence). CDR3 coding DNA: TGTGCCAGCAGCCCCGCAGGGGGTCTTGGCTACACCTTC. Encoded protein: CASSPAGGLGYTF.

The rearrangement joins TRBV7-8 to TRBJ2-2; D perhaps matches TRBD2 (6 bases). Germline lookup yields CDR1 SGHVS and CDR2 FQNEAQ. The CDR3 runs to 14 residues. V was cut by 7 bases and J by 2 bases, with 11 bases left in between. The CDR3 is CASKGLTNTGELFF. DNA for the CDR3: TGTGCCAGCAAGGGACTGACTAACACCGGGGAGCTGTTTTTT.

The chain couples TRBV29-1 to TRBJ1-5; perhaps TRBD1 as D (5 bases). Between the trimmed V and J ends, which lost 7 bases and 3 bases, there was a span of 13 bases. Germline loops: CDR1 SQVTM, CDR2 ANQGSEA. The CDR3 spans 13 residues. As DNA, the CDR3 is TGCAGCGCAATCCAGGGCACCAATCAGCCCCAGCATTTT. Its translation: CSAIQGTNQPQHF.

On this clone: Other nucleotide sequences from this sample produce the same CDR3. J is TRBJ1-2 and V is TRBV25-1, with TRBD1 matching over 8 bases. J gave up 4 bases and V 5 bases, and 12 bases lay outside the gene matches. The germline V gene has CDR1 MGHDK and CDR2 SYGVNS. The CDR3 spans 16 residues. CDR3 DNA: TGTGCCAGCAGTTCCCAGGGGGCACAGGGACTCTATGGCTACACCTTC. Encoded protein: CASSSQGAQGLYGYTF.